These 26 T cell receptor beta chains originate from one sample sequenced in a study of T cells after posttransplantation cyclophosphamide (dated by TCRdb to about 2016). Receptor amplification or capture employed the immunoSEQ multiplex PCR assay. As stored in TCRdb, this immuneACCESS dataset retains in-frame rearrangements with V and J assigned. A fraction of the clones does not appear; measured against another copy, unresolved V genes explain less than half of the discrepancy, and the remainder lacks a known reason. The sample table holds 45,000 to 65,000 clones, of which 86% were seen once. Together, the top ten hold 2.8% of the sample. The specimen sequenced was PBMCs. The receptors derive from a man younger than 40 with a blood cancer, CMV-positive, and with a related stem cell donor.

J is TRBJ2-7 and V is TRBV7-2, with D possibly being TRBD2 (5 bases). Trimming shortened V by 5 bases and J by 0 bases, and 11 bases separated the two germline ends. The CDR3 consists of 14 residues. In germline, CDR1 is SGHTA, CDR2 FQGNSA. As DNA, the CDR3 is TGTGCCAGCAGCCCATCAGCGGCCTCCTACGAGCAGTACTTC. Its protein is CASSPSAASYEQYF.

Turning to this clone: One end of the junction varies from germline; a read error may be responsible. The CDR3 DNA is TGTGCCAGCAGTTACGACCTGACTAGCGGCTACGAGCAGTGCTTC. Protein sequence: CASSYDLTSGYEQCF. The chain couples TRBV6-5 to TRBJ2-7; the match to TRBD2 covers 9 bases. The germline V gene has CDR1 MNHEY and CDR2 SVGAGI. The CDR3 contains 15 residues.

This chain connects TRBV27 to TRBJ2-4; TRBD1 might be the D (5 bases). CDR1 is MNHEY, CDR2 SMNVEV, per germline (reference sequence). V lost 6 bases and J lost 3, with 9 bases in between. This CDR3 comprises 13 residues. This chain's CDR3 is CASSYDSKNIQYF. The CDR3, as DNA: TGTGCCAGCAGCTATGACAGCAAAAACATTCAGTACTTC.

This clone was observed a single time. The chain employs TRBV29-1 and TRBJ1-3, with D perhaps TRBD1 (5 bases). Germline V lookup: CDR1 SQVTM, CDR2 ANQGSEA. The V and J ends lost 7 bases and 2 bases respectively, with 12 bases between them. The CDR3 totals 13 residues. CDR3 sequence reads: CSARKTAGNTIYF. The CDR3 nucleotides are TGCAGCGCCCGTAAGACAGCTGGAAACACCATATATTTT.

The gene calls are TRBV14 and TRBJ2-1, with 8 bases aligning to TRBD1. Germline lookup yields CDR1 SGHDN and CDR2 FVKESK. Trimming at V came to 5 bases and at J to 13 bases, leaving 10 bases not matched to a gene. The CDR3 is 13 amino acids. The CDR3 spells CASSNTPGGPQFF. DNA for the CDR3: TGTGCCAGCAGCAACACCCCAGGGGGCCCTCAGTTCTTC.

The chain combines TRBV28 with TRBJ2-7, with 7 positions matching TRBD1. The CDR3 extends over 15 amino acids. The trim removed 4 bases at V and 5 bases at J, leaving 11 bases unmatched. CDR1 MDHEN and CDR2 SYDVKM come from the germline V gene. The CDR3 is CASSSLTGLKDEQYF. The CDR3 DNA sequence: TGTGCCAGCAGTTCACTGACAGGGCTCAAGGACGAGCAGTACTTC.

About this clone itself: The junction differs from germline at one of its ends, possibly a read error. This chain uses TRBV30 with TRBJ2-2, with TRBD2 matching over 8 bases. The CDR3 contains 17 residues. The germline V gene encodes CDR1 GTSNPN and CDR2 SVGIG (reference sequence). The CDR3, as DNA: TGTGCCTGGGCTTTTGAGATTCGACTAGCGCCCACCAGGGAGCTGTTTTTT. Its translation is CAWAFEIRLAPTRELFF.

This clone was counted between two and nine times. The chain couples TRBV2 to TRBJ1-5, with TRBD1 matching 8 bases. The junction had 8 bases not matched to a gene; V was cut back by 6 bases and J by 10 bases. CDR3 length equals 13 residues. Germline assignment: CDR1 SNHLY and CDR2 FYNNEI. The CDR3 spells CASSHRGIQPQHF. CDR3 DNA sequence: TGTGCCAGCAGCCACAGGGGGATTCAACCCCAGCATTTT.

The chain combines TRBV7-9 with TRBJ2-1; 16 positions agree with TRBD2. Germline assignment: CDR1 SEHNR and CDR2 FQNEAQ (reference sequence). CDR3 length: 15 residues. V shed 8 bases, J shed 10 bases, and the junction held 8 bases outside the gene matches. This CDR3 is CASRGGTSGRAEQFF. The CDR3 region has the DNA TGTGCCAGCCGCGGCGGGACTAGCGGGAGGGCCGAGCAGTTCTTC.

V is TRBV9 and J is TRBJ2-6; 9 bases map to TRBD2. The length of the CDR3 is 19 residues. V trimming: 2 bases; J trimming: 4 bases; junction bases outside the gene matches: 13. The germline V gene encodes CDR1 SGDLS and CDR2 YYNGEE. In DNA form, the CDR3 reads TGTGCCAGCAGCGTGGGACTAGCCGGGCTTTTTAGGGGGGCCAACGTCCTGACTTTC. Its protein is CASSVGLAGLFRGANVLTF.

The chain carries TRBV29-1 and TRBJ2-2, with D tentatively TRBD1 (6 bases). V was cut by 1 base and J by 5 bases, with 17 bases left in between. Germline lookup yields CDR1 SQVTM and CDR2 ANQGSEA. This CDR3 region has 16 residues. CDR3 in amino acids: CSVEVATRGGTGELFF. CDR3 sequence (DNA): TGCAGCGTTGAAGTCGCAACACGAGGGGGAACCGGGGAGCTGTTTTTT.

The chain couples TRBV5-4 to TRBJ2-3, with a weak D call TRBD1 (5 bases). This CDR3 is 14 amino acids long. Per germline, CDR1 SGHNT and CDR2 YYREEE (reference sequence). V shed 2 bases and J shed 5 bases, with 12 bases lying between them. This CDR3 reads CASSFSSREDTQYF. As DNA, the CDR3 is TGTGCCAGCAGCTTCTCCTCCAGGGAAGATACGCAGTATTTT.

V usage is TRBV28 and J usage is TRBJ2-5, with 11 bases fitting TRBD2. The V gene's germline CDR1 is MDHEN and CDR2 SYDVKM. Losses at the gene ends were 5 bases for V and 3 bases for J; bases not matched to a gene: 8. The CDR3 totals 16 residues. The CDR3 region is CASSPGTSGLKETQYF. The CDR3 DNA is TGTGCCAGCAGTCCAGGGACTAGCGGACTAAAAGAGACCCAGTACTTC.

CDR3 residues: CASTLSFISTGELFF. DNA for the CDR3: TGTGCCAGTACCCTATCATTTATAAGCACCGGGGAGCTGTTTTTT. The genes are TRBV19 and TRBJ2-2; D is uncertain. The CDR3 is 15 residues long. The germline CDR1 and CDR2 sequences are LNHDA and SQIVND (reference sequence). V was cut by 7 bases and J by 4 bases, with 16 bases left in between.

The CDR3 spells CASSLYGRANEQFF. The CDR3 DNA reads TGTGCCAGCAGCTTATACGGGAGGGCTAATGAGCAGTTCTTC. V is TRBV11-2 and J is TRBJ2-1; 8 nucleotides line up with TRBD2. The length of the CDR3 is 14 residues. Germline V gives CDR1 SGHAT, CDR2 FQNNGV. The J segment lost 7 bases and the V segment lost 2 bases, leaving 4 bases of the junction unmatched.

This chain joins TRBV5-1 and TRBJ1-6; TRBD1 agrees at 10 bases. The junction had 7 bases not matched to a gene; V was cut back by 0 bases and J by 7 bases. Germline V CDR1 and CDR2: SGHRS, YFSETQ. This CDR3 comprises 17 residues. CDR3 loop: CASSLGGTGVKNSPLHF. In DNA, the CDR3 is TGCGCCAGCAGCTTGGGGGGGACAGGGGTGAAGAATTCACCCCTCCACTTT.

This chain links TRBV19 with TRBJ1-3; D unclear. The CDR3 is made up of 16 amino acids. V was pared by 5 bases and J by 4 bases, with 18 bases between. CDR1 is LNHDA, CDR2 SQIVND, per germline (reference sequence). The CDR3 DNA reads TGTGCCAGTAGTGCCATGCTACCGGGATCCGGAAACACCATATATTTT. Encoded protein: CASSAMLPGSGNTIYF.

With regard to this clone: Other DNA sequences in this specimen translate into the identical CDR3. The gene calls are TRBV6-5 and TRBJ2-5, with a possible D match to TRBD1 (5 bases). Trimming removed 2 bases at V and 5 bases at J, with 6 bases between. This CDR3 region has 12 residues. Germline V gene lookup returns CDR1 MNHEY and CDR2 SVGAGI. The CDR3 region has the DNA TGTGCCAGCAGTTACAGGGGTGAGACCCAGTACTTC. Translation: CASSYRGETQYF.

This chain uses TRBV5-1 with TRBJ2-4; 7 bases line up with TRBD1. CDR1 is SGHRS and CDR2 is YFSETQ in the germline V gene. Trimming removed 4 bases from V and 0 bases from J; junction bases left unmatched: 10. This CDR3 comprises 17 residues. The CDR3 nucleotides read TGCGCCAGCAGCCCGTTGACCGGGACAGTAGCCAAAAACATTCAGTACTTC. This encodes CASSPLTGTVAKNIQYF. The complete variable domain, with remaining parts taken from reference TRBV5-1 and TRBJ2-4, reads KAGVTQTPRYLIKTRGQQVTLSCSPISGHRSVSWYQQTPGQGLQFLFEYFSETQRNKGNFPGRFSGRQFSNSRSEMNVSTLELGDSALYLCASSPLTGTVAKNIQYFGAGTRLSVL.

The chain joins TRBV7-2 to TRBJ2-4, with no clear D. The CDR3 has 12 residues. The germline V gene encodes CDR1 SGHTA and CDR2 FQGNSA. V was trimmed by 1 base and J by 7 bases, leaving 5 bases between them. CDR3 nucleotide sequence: TGTGCCAGCAGCTTAGACGGGAACATTCAGTACTTC. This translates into CASSLDGNIQYF.

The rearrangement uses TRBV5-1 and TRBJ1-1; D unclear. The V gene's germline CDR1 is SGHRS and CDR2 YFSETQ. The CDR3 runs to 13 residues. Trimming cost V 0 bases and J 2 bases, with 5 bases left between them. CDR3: CASSLASNTEAFF. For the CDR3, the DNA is TGCGCCAGCAGCTTGGCGAGCAACACTGAAGCTTTCTTT.

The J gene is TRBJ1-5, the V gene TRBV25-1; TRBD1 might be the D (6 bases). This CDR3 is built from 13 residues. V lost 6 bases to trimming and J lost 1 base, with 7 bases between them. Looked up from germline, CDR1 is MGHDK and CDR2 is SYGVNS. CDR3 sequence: CASSGTSNQPQHF. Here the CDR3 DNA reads TGTGCCAGCAGCGGGACAAGCAATCAGCCCCAGCATTTT.

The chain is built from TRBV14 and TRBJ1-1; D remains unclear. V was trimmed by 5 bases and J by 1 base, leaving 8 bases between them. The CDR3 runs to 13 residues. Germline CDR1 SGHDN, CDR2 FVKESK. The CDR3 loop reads CASSSVGNTEAFF. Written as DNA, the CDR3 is TGTGCCAGCAGCTCCGTCGGGAACACTGAAGCTTTCTTT.

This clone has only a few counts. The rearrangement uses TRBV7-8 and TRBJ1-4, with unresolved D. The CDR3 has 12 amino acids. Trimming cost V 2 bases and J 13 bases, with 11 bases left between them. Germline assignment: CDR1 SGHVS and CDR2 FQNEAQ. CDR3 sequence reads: CASSLLGRGLFF. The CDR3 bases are TGTGCCAGCAGCTTATTGGGCCGGGGACTGTTTTTT.

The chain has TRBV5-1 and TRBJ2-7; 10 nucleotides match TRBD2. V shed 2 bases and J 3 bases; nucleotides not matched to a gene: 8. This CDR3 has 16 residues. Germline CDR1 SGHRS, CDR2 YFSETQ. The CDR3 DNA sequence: TGCGCCAGCAGCTTACTTGGACTAGCGGCTCTCTACGAGCAGTACTTC. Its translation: CASSLLGLAALYEQYF.

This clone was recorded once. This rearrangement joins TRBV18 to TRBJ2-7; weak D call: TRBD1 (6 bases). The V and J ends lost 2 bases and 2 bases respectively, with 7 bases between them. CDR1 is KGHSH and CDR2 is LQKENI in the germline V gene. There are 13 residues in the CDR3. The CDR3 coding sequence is TGTGCCAGCTCACCAGACAGGACCTACGAGCAGTACTTC. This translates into CASSPDRTYEQYF.